The clone carrying this T cell receptor beta chain was found many times. Its antigen remains unknown. Lactation, pregnancy, other autoimmune disease or uncontrolled infection excluded patients. What was amplified from RNA transcripts were TCR beta CDR3 regions. First-round RT-PCR of the TCR CDR3 relied on the HTBI primer set. MiXCR, run by TCRdb on the multiplex PCR reads, gives a single entry per CDR3 protein. The sample contains a few hundred thousand distinct CDR3 sequences, 13% to 15% of which appear only once. The data derive from a study of T cells in Graves' hyperthyroidism and ophthalmopathy. Points from the study as a whole: Blood held most thyroid clonotypes expanded above 0.001 frequency. Model output signaled ophthalmopathy a median about seven months ahead of onset.

This clonotype was sampled from a woman in her thirties or forties with Graves' hyperthyroidism. Input material: blood.

CDR3 residues: CASSLSASGSIYEQFF. CDR3 DNA sequence: TGTGCCAGCAGTTTATCGGCTAGCGGGAGTATCTATGAGCAGTTCTTC. V is TRBV27 and J is TRBJ2-1; 10 nucleotides line up with TRBD2. CDR1 is MNHEY and CDR2 is SMNVEV in the germline V gene (reference sequence). V dropped 0 bases and J dropped 8; count of bases not matched to a gene: 7. The CDR3 is 16 amino acids.